The clone carrying this T cell receptor beta chain was seen more than once but under ten times. Trimming pared 3 bases from V and 5 bases from J, leaving 7 bases between. Germline V gene lookup returns CDR1 SGHTS and CDR2 YDEGEE. There are 12 residues in the CDR3. The data are from a study of blood T cell repertoires in COVID-19. Study at large: PBMCs, B-cell-depleted T cells, or T cells were the source of the cDNA or gDNA that made up the material.

The table came from immunoSEQ multiplex PCR; TCRdb's copy has only in-frame clones and leaves some out. The sample carries some 66,000 clones, roughly 80% recorded once. Sequences were obtained from peripheral blood. The sequence was collected from a man aged 55-75 years with acute or convalescent COVID-19. V gene TRBV5-8 combines with J gene TRBJ2-3; the D is unclear. The chain's CDR3 is CASSSYRDTQYF. CDR3 sequence (DNA): TGTGCCAGCAGCTCCTACAGAGATACGCAGTATTTT.